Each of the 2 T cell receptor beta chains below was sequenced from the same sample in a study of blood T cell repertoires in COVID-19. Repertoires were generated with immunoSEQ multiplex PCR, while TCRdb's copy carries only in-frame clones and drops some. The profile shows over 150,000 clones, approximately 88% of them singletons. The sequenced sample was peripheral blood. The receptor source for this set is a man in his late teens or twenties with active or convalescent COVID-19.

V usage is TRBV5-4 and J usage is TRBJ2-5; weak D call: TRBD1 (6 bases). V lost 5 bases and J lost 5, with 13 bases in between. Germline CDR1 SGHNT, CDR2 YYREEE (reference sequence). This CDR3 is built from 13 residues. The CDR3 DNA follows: TGTGCCAGCAGTCCCAGGGGAGTGGAGACCCAGTACTTC. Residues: CASSPRGVETQYF.

CDR3 coding DNA: TGTGCCAGCAGTTCAATCCGGGACAGGGCGATCTCCTACGAGCAGTACTTC. Translating it yields CASSSIRDRAISYEQYF. The rearrangement uses TRBV28 and TRBJ2-7, with 9 bases matching TRBD1. The CDR3 contains 17 residues. Trimming took 4 bases from V and 0 from J; bases not matched to a gene: 10. Germline-derived CDR1 and CDR2 are MDHEN and SYDVKM.